The clone carrying this T cell receptor beta chain was seen a single time. Its antigen is still unknown. The J segment lost 1 base and the V segment lost 3 bases, leaving 5 bases of the junction unmatched. The CDR3 has 15 residues. In germline, CDR1 is LNHNV, CDR2 YYDKDF (reference sequence). TCRdb's table, derived via immunoSEQ multiplex PCR, lists solely in-frame clones and lacks some. The table includes around 23,000 clones, 80% to 90% detected once. The data derive from a study of T cells after posttransplantation cyclophosphamide. General study points: Later blood repertoires were often dominated by clones from the donor CD8+ memory compartment.

Controls had myeloablative marrow grafts with methotrexate and calcineurin inhibitor, sampled at 1 year. The chain couples TRBV15 to TRBJ1-1, with 7 bases lining up with TRBD1. The material was PBMCs, obtained about 13 months after allogeneic stem cell transplant with calcineurin inhibitor and methotrexate. The receptor was isolated from a female patient in her 30s who received an allogeneic stem cell transplant from an unrelated donor, was CMV-positive, and had acute and chronic GVHD. Some T cells may be supplied by the graft donor. The CDR3 DNA sequence: TGTGCCACCAGCAGGGGACAGTATTCGAACACTGAAGCTTTCTTT. It encodes CATSRGQYSNTEAFF.